Presented here are 3 T cell receptor beta chains from one specimen sequenced in a study of response to subunit inactivated influenza vaccine (dated by TCRdb to 2016 to 2018). The library was generated by RT-PCR. Reads for this sample came from an Illumina HiSeq 2500. TCRdb ran its own pipeline on the public reads, namely fastp trimming at Q25 and MiXCR clone calling, and kept in-frame beta chains. Entries are consolidated by CDR3 protein sequence, retaining the most common genes and DNA. The table for this sample lists about 650,000 distinct CDR3 sequences; 15% to 19% of them were counted only once. About 9.9% of the sample is held by the ten biggest clonotypes. Sequencing used PBMCs from blood, obtained roughly 13 days after vaccination. The receptors stem from a man aged 45-65 years who received an inactivated influenza vaccine. Donor details come from another sample of the same person, matched by shared clones.

The gene calls are TRBV5-7 and TRBJ2-7; possible D gene TRBD1, 7 bases. TRBV5-7 is treated as an ORF (open reading frame) with a function not yet certain. The CDR3 totals 15 residues. Deletions cut 4 bases from V and 1 base from J, with 15 bases between. CDR3 amino acids: CASSRQGGISYEQYF. DNA of the CDR3: TGTGCCAGCAGCCGACAGGGAGGAATTTCCTACGAGCAGTACTTC.

This clonotype appeared a few times. The J gene is TRBJ2-3, the V gene TRBV27, with 7 bases fitting TRBD2. J gave up 5 bases and V 0 bases, and 8 bases lay outside the gene matches. Germline V CDR1 and CDR2: MNHEY, SMNVEV (reference sequence). The CDR3 runs to 16 residues. CDR3 sequence reads: CASSLSRAGSLDTQYF. The CDR3, as DNA: TGTGCCAGCAGTTTATCGAGAGCGGGGTCTTTAGATACGCAGTATTTT.

The sample holds a few counts of this clonotype. The V call is TRBV12-3 or TRBV12-4, the J call TRBJ2-3, with D uncertain. CDR3 size: 12 residues. Trimming removed 7 bases from V and 4 bases from J, with 9 bases in between. The DNA of the CDR3 is TGTGCCAGCACCTGGTTCCCAGATACGCAGTATTTT. Protein sequence: CASTWFPDTQYF.